This T cell receptor beta chain was identified during a study of cytomegalovirus exposure and HLA in healthy donors. TCRdb's copy holds only in-frame clones and misses some; the assay was immunoSEQ multiplex PCR. Found here are 350,000 or so clones, about nine tenths of them singletons; the top ten hold 0.84%. The CDR3 contains 15 residues. This clonotype originated in a woman under 30 in good health and CMV-seronegative. The chain uses TRBV21-1 and TRBJ1-5; no check of the table's D call, TRBD1, against the DNA was made. TRBV21-1 is given as a pseudogene. The sample was PBMCs. CDR3 loop: CASSKIPPPGQPQHF. The CDR3 DNA is TGTGCCAGCAGCAAAATCCCCCCCCCAGGGCAGCCCCAGCATTTT.